The present TCR beta chain was sequenced within a study of cytomegalovirus exposure and HLA in healthy donors. Study observations and caveats: Common viral pathogens seemed to be connected with several of the most significant clusters, according to a later analysis. Rates of TCR association differed by HLA locus in a later analysis, with DRB1 highest and HLA-C lowest. Investigators reported 150 to 200 TCR beta chains as tied to cytomegalovirus.

With respect to this clone: Its antigen is unidentified.

PCR amplification relied on 60 Vbeta primers (plus 13 Jbeta primers). The assay was immunoSEQ multiplex PCR, and TCRdb's table has in-frame clones only and misses some. The sample lists roughly 200,000 clones, around 75% seen once, with over 2.5% in the top ten. Sequencing was done on a sample of PBMCs. This TCR was sampled from a male donor in good health and CMV-seronegative.

In nucleotides, the CDR3 is TGTGCCAGCTCACCACCGTGGGGGCCGAGCTACACCTTC. Encoded protein: CASSPPWGPSYTF. The chain couples TRBV18 to TRBJ1-2; D may be TRBD1 (6 bases). Germline V lookup: CDR1 KGHSH, CDR2 LQKENI. The CDR3 consists of 13 residues. V was clipped by 0 bases and J by 9 bases, with 11 bases between them.